The 12 T cell receptor beta chains below all came from one sample that was sequenced in a study of blood T cell repertoires in COVID-19. The repertoire was sequenced with immunoSEQ multiplex PCR; TCRdb's copy has only in-frame clones and lacks some. The table lists around 220,000 clones, just over 85% of them singletons. The sequenced material came from peripheral blood. The receptor set was obtained from a man aged 50 to 59 with acute or convalescent COVID-19.

This chain connects TRBV7-9 to TRBJ2-2, with 11 bases identical to TRBD1. Germline CDR1 is SEHNR and CDR2 is FQNEAQ (reference sequence). This CDR3 contains 16 residues. V lost 4 bases, J lost 4 bases, and 5 bases stayed unmatched. Written as DNA, the CDR3 is TGTGCCAGCAGCTCGGGGACAGGGGGGGCCACCGGGGAGCTGTTTTTT. It codes for CASSSGTGGATGELFF.

The chain recombines TRBV18 with TRBJ2-7; 11 bases map to TRBD2. V lost 3 bases and J lost 3; bases outside the gene matches: 4. This CDR3 has 15 residues. CDR1 and CDR2 (germline): KGHSH, LQKENI. CDR3 DNA sequence: TGTGCCAGCTCACCTGGTACTAGCGGGGGCTACGAGCAGTACTTC. Amino acid sequence: CASSPGTSGGYEQYF. Based on the CDR3 plus reference TRBV18 and TRBJ2-7, the full variable domain is NAGVMQNPRHLVRRRGQEARLRCSPMKGHSHVYWYRQLPEEGLKFMVYLQKENIIDESGMPKERFSAEFPKEGPSILRIQQVVRGDSAAYFCASSPGTSGGYEQYFGPGTRLTVT.

The count of this clone is one. The DNA of the CDR3 is TGCAGCGTTGAATCCTGGAGGAACACTGAAGCTTTCTTT. Its protein is CSVESWRNTEAFF. The chain employs TRBV29-1 and TRBJ1-1; D is undetermined. Trimming stripped 2 bases from V and 1 base from J, with 8 bases between. Germline V gene sequence: CDR1 SQVTM, CDR2 ANQGSEA. The CDR3 length is 13 residues. Full variable domain (rest looked up from reference TRBV29-1 and TRBJ1-1): SAVISQKPSRDICQRGTSLTIQCQVDSQVTMMFWYRQQPGQSLTLIATANQGSEATYESGFVIDKFPISRPNLTFSTLTVSNMSPEDSSIYLCSVESWRNTEAFFGQGTRLTVV.

This clone was detected once. The V and J genes are TRBV6-1 and TRBJ2-2; 8 positions agree with TRBD1. The V segment lost 1 base and the J segment 1 base; nucleotides outside the gene matches: 2. The CDR3 sequence is 16 residues long. Per the germline V gene, CDR1 is MNHNS and CDR2 is SASEGT. CDR3 region: CASSEGQGWNTGELFF. For the CDR3, the DNA is TGTGCCAGCAGTGAAGGACAGGGGTGGAACACCGGGGAGCTGTTTTTT.

The rearrangement uses TRBV6-5 and TRBJ2-5, with 10 bases matching TRBD2. CDR1 and CDR2 from the germline V gene are MNHEY and SVGAGI. V lost 5 bases, J lost 3 bases, and 3 bases stayed unmatched. This CDR3 comprises 14 residues. The CDR3 region is CASSPGLAEETQYF. Here the CDR3 DNA reads TGTGCCAGCAGTCCCGGACTAGCGGAAGAGACCCAGTACTTC.

This sequence joins TRBV5-8 and TRBJ1-2; the D gene is possibly TRBD1 (5 bases). This CDR3 is built from 13 residues. V lost 2 bases and J lost 7, with 12 bases in between. In germline, CDR1 is SGHTS, CDR2 YDEGEE. The CDR3 region is CASSLAGQGGYTF. The CDR3 coding sequence is TGTGCCAGCAGCTTAGCCGGGCAGGGTGGCTACACCTTC.

The chain carries TRBV18 and TRBJ2-2, with 7 bases matching TRBD1. Germline V gives CDR1 KGHSH, CDR2 LQKENI. With 4 bases clipped from V and 4 bases from J, the junction kept 9 bases outside the gene matches. CDR3 length: 16 amino acids. DNA for the CDR3: TGTGCCAGCTCACACAGCGGACAGGCGGGCACCGGGGAGCTGTTTTTT. Translated, it gives CASSHSGQAGTGELFF.

The chain carries TRBV7-9 and TRBJ1-3; D call uncertain. V dropped 3 bases and J dropped 7 bases, with 13 bases sitting between them. The CDR3 extends over 14 amino acids. Germline lookup yields CDR1 SEHNR and CDR2 FQNEAQ (reference sequence). This CDR3 reads CASSLRRYRNTIYF. DNA for the CDR3: TGTGCCAGCAGCTTGCGGAGGTATAGGAACACCATATATTTT.

The chain employs TRBV4-1 and TRBJ2-3; D remains ambiguous. Trimming took 4 bases from V and 2 from J, leaving 7 bases between them. Germline loops: CDR1 MGHRA, CDR2 YSYEKL. CDR3 size: 13 residues. The CDR3 here is CASSRRVTDTQYF. CDR3 nucleotide sequence: TGCGCCAGCAGCCGCCGGGTCACAGATACGCAGTATTTT.

The CDR3 protein is CASSLGPGTGDNTEAFF. Here the CDR3 DNA reads TGTGCCAGCAGCTTGGGTCCCGGGACAGGGGACAACACTGAAGCTTTCTTT. This chain connects TRBV5-4 to TRBJ1-1; 10 bases are a match to TRBD1. This CDR3 spans 17 amino acids. Germline V lookup: CDR1 SGHNT, CDR2 YYREEE (reference sequence). After removal of 0 bases from V and 2 bases from J, the junction contained 7 bases not matched to a gene.

This rearrangement joins TRBV19 to TRBJ1-2; weak D call: TRBD1 (6 bases). V lost 7 bases to trimming and J lost 4 bases, with 13 bases between them. The CDR3 totals 13 residues. In germline, CDR1 is LNHDA, CDR2 SQIVND (reference sequence). The CDR3 spells CASIPRGGYGYTF. CDR3 DNA: TGTGCCAGTATTCCAAGGGGGGGCTATGGCTACACCTTC.

V gene TRBV7-6 combines with J gene TRBJ1-2, with 10 positions matching TRBD1. Losses at the gene ends were 5 bases for V and 4 bases for J; bases not matched to a gene: 10. CDR1 SGHVS and CDR2 FNYEAQ come from the germline V gene. There are 16 residues in the CDR3. The CDR3 DNA reads as TGTGCCAGCAGCCTTGGGACAGGGGCGGATAGCTATGGCTACACCTTC. The encoded protein is CASSLGTGADSYGYTF.